This T cell receptor beta chain was captured in a study of T cell responses to AZD1222 COVID-19 vaccine. Whole-study context: Researchers grouped second doses given at about 4 or about 12 weeks into one pool. General study findings and limits: Two AZD1222 administrations were followed by greater Spike-specific TCR breadth and depth. Vaccine-related CD4 TCRs covered spike, predominating at 160-218 and 743-854. Among AZD1222 vaccinees, only 5 to 7 were seropositive at baseline.

The table came from immunoSEQ multiplex PCR; TCRdb's copy has only in-frame clones and leaves some out. This sample has just under 90,000 clones; 88% occur once, and the top ten carry around 5.5%. On this clone itself: The antigen remains unidentified.

After removal of 4 bases from V and 9 bases from J, the junction contained 9 bases not matched to a gene. In germline, CDR1 is MDHEN, CDR2 SYDVKM. This CDR3 comprises 14 residues. The sample consisted of peripheral blood, taken on day 0 of AZD1222 vaccination. The chain links TRBV28 to TRBJ2-1; TRBD1 aligns across 7 bases. The origin of this receptor is an adult in good health. The CDR3 DNA follows: TGTGCCAGCAGTTCCGCGGACAGGTCGGGTGAGCAGTTCTTC. Protein: CASSSADRSGEQFF.